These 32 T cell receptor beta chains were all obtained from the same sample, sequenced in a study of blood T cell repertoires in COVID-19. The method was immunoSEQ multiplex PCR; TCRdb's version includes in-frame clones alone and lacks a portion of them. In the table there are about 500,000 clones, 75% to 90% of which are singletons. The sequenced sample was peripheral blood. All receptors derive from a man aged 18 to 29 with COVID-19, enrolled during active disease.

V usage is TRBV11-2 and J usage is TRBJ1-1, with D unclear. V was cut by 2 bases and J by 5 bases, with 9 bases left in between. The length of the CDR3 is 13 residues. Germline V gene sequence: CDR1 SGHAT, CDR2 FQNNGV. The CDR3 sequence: CASSLTRITEAFF. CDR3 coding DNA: TGTGCCAGCAGCTTAACTAGGATAACTGAAGCTTTCTTT.

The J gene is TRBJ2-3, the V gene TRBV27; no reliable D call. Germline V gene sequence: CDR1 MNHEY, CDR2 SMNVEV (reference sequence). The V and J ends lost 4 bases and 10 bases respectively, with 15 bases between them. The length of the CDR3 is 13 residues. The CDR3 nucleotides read TGTGCCAGCAGTTCCGGTAGTATGTCGCCGCAGTATTTT. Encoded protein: CASSSGSMSPQYF.

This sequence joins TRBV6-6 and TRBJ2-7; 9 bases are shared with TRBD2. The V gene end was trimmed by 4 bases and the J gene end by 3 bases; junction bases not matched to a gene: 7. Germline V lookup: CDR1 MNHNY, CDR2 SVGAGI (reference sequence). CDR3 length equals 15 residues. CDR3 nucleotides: TGTGCCAGCAGTTCCGACGTAGCGGGAGTCTACGAGCAGTACTTC. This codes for CASSSDVAGVYEQYF.

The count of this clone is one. In DNA form, the CDR3 reads TGTGCCAGCAGTTTAAGCGGGAGTGGTGCCATTCAGTACTTC. Encoded protein: CASSLSGSGAIQYF. This sequence joins TRBV27 and TRBJ2-4; 8 positions agree with TRBD2. This CDR3 region has 14 residues. V lost 2 bases, J lost 9 bases, and 6 bases stayed unmatched. Per germline, CDR1 MNHEY and CDR2 SMNVEV (reference sequence).

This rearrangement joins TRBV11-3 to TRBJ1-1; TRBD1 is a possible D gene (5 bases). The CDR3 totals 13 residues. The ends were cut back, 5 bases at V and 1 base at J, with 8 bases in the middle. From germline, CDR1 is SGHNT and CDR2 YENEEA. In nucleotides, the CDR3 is TGTGCCAGCAGCGCTCAGGGGAACACTGAAGCTTTCTTT. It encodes CASSAQGNTEAFF.

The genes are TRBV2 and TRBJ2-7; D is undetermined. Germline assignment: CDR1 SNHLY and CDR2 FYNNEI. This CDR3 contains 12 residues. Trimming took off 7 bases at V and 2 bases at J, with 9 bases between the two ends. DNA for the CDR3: TGTGCCAGCACCCTGACAACCTACGAGCAGTACTTC. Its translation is CASTLTTYEQYF. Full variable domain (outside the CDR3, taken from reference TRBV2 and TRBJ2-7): EPEVTQTPSHQVTQMGQEVILRCVPISNHLYFYWYRQILGQKVEFLVSFYNNEISEKSEIFDDQFSVERPDGSNFTLKIRSTKLEDSAMYFCASTLTTYEQYFGPGTRLTVT.

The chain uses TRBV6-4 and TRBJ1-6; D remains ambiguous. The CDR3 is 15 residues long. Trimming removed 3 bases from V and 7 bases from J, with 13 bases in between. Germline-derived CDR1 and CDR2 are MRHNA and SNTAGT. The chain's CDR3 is CASSELVGANSPLHF. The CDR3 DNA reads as TGTGCCAGCAGTGAGTTAGTGGGAGCGAATTCACCCCTCCACTTT.

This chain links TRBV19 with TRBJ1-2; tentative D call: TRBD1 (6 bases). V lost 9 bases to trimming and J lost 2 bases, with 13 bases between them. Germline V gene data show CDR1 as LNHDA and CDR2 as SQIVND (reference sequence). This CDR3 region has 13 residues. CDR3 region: CASLDSTNYGYTF. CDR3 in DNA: TGTGCCAGCCTGGACAGTACCAACTATGGCTACACCTTC. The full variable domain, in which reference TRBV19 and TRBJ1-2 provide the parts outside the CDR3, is DGGITQSPKYLFRKEGQNVTLSCEQNLNHDAMYWYRQDPGQGLRLIYYSQIVNDFQKGDIAEGYSVSREKKESFPLTVTSAQKNPTAFYLCASLDSTNYGYTFGSGTRLTVV.

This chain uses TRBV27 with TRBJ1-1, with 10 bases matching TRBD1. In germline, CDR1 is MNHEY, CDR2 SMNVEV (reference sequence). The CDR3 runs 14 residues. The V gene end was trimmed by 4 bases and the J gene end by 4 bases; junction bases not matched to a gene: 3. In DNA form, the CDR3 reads TGTGCCAGCAGTTCGACAGGGGGCTTCACTGAAGCTTTCTTT. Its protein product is CASSSTGGFTEAFF.

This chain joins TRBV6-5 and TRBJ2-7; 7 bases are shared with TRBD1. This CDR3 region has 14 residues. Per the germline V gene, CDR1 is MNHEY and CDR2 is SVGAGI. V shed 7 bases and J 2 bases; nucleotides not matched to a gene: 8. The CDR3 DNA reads TGTGCCAGCACCTTCACCGGACAGGCCTACGAGCAGTACTTC. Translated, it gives CASTFTGQAYEQYF.

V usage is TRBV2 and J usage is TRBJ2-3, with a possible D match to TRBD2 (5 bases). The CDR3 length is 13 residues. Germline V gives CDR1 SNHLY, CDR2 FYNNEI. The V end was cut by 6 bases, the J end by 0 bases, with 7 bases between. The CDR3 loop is CASRWESTDTQYF. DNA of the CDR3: TGTGCCAGCAGGTGGGAGAGCACAGATACGCAGTATTTT.

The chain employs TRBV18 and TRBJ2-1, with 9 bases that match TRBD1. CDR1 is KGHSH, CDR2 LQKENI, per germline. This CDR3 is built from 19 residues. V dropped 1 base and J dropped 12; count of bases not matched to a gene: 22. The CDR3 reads CASSPLAGTGTGTFARQFF. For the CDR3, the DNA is TGTGCCAGCTCACCACTCGCTGGGACCGGGACAGGGACTTTTGCTAGGCAGTTCTTC.

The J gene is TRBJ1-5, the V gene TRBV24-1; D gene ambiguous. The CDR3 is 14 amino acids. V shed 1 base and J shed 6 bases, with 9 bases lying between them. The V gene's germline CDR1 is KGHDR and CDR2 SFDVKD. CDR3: CATSDFTRGQPQHF. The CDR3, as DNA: TGTGCCACCAGTGATTTTACCCGAGGTCAGCCCCAGCATTTT.

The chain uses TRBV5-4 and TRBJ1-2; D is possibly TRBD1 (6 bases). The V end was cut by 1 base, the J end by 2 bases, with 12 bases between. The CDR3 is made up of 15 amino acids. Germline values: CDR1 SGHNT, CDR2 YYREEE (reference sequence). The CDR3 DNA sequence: TGTGCCAGCAGCTTGAGGGGGGGGATGAACTATGGCTACACCTTC. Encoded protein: CASSLRGGMNYGYTF. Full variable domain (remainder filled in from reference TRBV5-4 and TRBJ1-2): ETGVTQSPTHLIKTRGQQVTLRCSSQSGHNTVSWYQQALGQGPQFIFQYYREEENGRGNFPPRFSGLQFPNYSSELNVNALELDDSALYLCASSLRGGMNYGYTFGSGTRLTVV.

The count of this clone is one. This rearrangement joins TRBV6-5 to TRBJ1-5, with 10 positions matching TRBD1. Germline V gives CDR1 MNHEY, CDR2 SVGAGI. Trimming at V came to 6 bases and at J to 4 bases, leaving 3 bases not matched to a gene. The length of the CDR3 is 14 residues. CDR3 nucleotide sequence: TGTGCCAGCAGAGGGACAGGGGAAAATCAGCCCCAGCATTTT. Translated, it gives CASRGTGENQPQHF.

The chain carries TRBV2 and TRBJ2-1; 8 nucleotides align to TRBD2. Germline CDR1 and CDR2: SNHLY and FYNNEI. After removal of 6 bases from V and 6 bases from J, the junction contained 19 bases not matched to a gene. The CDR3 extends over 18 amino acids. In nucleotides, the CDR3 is TGTGCCAGCAGCCCTGGTACTAGCGGTTACCTCGGAAGCAATGAGCAGTTCTTC. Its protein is CASSPGTSGYLGSNEQFF.

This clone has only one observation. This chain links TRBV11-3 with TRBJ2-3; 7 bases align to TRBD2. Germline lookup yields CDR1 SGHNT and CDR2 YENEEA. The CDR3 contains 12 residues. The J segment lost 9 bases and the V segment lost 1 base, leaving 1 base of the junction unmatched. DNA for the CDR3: TGTGCCAGCAGCTTAGGGGAGGGGACGCAGTATTTT. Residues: CASSLGEGTQYF. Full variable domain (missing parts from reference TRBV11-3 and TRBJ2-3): EAGVVQSPRYKIIEKKQPVAFWCNPISGHNTLYWYLQNLGQGPELLIRYENEEAVDDSQLPKDRFSAERLKGVDSTLKIQPAELGDSAVYLCASSLGEGTQYFGPGTRLTVL.

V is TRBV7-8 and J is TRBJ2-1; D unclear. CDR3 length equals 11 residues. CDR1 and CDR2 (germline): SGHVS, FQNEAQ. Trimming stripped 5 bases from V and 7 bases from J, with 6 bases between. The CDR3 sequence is CASSPQNEQFF. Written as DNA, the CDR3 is TGTGCCAGCAGCCCACAAAATGAGCAGTTCTTC.

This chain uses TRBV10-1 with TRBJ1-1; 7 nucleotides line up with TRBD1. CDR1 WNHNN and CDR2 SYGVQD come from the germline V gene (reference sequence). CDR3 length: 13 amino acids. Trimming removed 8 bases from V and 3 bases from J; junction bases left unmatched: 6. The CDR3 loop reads CASGDRVDTEAFF. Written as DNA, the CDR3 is TGCGCCAGCGGAGACAGGGTGGACACTGAAGCTTTCTTT.

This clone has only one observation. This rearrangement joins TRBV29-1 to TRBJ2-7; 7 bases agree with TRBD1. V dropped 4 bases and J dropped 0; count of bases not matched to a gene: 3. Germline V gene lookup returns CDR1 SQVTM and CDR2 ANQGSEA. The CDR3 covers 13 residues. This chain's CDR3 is CSVVRDSSYEQYF. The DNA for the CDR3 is TGCAGCGTTGTCCGGGACAGCTCCTACGAGCAGTACTTC.

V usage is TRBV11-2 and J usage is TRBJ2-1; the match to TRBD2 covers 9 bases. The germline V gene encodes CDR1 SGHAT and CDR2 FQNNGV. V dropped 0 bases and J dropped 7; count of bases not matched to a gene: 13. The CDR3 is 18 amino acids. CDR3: CASSLEVGSGGLGNEQFF. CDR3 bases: TGTGCCAGCAGCTTAGAAGTAGGGAGCGGGGGGCTGGGAAATGAGCAGTTCTTC.

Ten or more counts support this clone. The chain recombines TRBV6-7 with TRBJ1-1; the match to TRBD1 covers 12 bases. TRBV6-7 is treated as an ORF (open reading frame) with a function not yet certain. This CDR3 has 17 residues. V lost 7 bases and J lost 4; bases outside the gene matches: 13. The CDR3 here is CASTWDRGQPGGTEAFF. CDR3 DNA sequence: TGTGCCAGCACCTGGGACAGGGGGCAGCCTGGGGGCACTGAAGCTTTCTTT.

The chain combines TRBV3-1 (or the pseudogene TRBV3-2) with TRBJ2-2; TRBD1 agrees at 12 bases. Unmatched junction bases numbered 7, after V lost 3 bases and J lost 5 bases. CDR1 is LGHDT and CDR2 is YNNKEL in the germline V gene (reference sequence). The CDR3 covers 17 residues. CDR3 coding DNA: TGTGCCAGCAGCCACAGGGGGACAGGGGGCCTGACCGGGGAGCTGTTTTTT. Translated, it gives CASSHRGTGGLTGELFF.

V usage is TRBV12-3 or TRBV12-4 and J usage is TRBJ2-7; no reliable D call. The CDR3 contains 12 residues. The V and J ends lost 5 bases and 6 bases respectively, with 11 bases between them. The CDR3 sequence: CASSHRVVEQYF. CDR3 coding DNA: TGTGCCAGCAGTCACCGAGTGGTCGAGCAGTACTTC.

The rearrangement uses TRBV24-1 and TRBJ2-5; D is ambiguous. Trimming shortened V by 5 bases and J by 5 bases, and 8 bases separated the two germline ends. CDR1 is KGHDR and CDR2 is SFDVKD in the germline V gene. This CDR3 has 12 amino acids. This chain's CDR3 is CATSGNGETQYF. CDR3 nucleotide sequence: TGTGCCACCAGTGGGAACGGGGAGACCCAGTACTTC.

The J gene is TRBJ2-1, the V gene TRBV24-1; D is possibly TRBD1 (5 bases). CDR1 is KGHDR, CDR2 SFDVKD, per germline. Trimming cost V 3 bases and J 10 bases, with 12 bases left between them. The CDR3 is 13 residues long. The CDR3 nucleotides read TGTGCCACCAGTGATGATGCTAGGGGAGAGCAGTTCTTC. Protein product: CATSDDARGEQFF.

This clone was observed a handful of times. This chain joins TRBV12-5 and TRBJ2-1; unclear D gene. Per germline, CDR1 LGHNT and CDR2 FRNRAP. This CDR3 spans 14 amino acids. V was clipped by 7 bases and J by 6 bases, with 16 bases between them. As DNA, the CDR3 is TGTGCTAGTGCCCCAGGCCCACGGCTCAATGAGCAGTTCTTC. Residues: CASAPGPRLNEQFF.

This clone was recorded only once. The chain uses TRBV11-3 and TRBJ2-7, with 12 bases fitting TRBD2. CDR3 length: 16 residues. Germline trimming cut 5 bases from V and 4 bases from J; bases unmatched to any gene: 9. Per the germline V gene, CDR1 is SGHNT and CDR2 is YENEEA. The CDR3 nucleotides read TGTGCCAGCAGCCCCACAGGACTAGCGGGATCTTACGAGCAGTACTTC. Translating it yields CASSPTGLAGSYEQYF.

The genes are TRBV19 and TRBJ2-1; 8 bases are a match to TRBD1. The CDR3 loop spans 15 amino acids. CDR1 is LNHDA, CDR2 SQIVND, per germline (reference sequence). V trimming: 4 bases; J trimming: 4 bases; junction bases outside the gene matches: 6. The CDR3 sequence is CASSTGQEPYNEQFF. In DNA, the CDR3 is TGTGCCAGTAGTACGGGACAGGAGCCTTACAATGAGCAGTTCTTC. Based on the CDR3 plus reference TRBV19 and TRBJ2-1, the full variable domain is DGGITQSPKYLFRKEGQNVTLSCEQNLNHDAMYWYRQDPGQGLRLIYYSQIVNDFQKGDIAEGYSVSREKKESFPLTVTSAQKNPTAFYLCASSTGQEPYNEQFFGPGTRLTVL.

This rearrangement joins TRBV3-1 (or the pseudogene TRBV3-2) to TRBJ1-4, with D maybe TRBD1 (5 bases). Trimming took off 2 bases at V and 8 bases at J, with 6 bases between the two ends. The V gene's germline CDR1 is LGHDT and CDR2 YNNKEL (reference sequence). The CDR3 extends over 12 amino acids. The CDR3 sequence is CASSQPGEKLFF. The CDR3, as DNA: TGTGCCAGCAGCCAACCAGGGGAAAAACTGTTTTTT.

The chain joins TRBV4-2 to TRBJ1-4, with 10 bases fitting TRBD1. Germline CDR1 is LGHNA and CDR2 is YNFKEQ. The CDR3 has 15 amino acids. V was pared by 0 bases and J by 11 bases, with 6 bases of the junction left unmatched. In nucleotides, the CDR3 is TGTGCCAGCAGCCAAGAGCAAGACAGGGGGCAGAAACTGTTTTTT. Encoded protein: CASSQEQDRGQKLFF.

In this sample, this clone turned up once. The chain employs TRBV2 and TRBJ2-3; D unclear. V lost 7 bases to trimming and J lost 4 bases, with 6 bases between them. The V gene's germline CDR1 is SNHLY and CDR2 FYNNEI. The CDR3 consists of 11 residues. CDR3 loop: CASKPSDTQYF. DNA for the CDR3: TGTGCCAGCAAGCCGTCAGATACGCAGTATTTT.